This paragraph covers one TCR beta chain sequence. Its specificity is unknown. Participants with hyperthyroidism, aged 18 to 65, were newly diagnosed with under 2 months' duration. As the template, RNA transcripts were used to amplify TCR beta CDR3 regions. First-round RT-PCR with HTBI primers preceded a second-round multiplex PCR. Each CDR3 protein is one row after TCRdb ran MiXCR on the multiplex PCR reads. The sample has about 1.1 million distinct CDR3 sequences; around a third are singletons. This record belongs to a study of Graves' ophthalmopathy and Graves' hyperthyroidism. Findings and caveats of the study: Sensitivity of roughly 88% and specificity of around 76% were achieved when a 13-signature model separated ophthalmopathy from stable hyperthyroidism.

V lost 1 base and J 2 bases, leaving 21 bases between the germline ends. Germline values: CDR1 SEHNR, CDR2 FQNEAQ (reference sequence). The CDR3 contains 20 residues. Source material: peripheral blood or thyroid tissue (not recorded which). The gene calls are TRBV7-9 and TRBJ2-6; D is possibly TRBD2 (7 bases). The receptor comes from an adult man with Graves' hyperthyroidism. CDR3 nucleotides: TGTGCCAGCAGCTTAGTGTCCCGGGGGGCGCGGAACACTGGGGCCAACGTCCTGACTTTC. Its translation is CASSLVSRGARNTGANVLTF.